These 4 T cell receptor beta chains were sequenced from one sample in a study of graft-versus-host responses after intestinal transplantation. Assay: immunoSEQ multiplex PCR; the TCRdb copy retains only in-frame clones and omits some. Altogether 30,000 to 40,000 clones are present, approximately 93% being singletons, with the ten largest covering 21%. These receptors are not linked to any known antigen. Sequences were derived from unstimulated CD8+ T cells sorted from spleen or lymph node cells, sampled before transplant. The source is a human donor who was the organ donor for an intestinal transplant.

V is TRBV19 and J is TRBJ2-7; D uncertain. There are 13 residues in the CDR3. Trimming removed 4 bases at V and 2 bases at J, with 9 bases between. Germline V gene sequence: CDR1 LNHDA, CDR2 SQIVND (reference sequence). The CDR3 protein is CASSTKGAYEQYF. CDR3 nucleotide sequence: TGTGCCAGTAGTACTAAAGGAGCCTACGAGCAGTACTTC.

The chain has TRBV5-4 and TRBJ2-1; the D gene is possibly TRBD1 (5 bases). The V gene lost 4 bases and the J gene lost 6 bases, with 20 bases spanning the gap. The CDR3 has 16 amino acids. The V gene's germline CDR1 is SGHNT and CDR2 YYREEE (reference sequence). CDR3 DNA: TGTGCCAGCAGCCCCATAGGGGCCCGGACGTCCAATGAGCAGTTCTTC. It codes for CASSPIGARTSNEQFF.

This chain links TRBV28 with TRBJ2-7; D is possibly TRBD1 (6 bases). The germline V and J ends were trimmed by 10 bases and 2 bases, with 12 bases remaining between them. Germline CDR1 MDHEN, CDR2 SYDVKM. This CDR3 comprises 12 residues. The CDR3 protein is CATQGQTYEQYF. CDR3 nucleotides: TGTGCCACCCAAGGACAGACCTACGAGCAGTACTTC.

J is TRBJ2-7 and V is TRBV28, with unresolved D. Deletions cut 3 bases from V and 4 bases from J, with 13 bases between. This CDR3 spans 14 amino acids. CDR1 is MDHEN and CDR2 is SYDVKM in the germline V gene. CDR3: CASSLTGVGYEQYF. The CDR3 DNA sequence: TGTGCCAGCAGTTTGACTGGGGTGGGGTACGAGCAGTACTTC.